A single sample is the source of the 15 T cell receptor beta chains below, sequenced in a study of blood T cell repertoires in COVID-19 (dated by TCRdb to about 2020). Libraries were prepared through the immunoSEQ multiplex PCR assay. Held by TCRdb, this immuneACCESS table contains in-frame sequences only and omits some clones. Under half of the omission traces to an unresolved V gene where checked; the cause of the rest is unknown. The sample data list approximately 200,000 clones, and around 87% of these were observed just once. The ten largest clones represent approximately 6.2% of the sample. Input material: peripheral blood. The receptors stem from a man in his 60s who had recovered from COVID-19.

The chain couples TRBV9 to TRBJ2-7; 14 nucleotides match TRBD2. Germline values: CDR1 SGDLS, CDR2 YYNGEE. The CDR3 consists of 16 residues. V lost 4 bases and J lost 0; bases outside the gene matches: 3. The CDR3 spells CASSIGTSGSSYEQYF. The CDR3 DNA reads TGTGCCAGCAGCATCGGGACTAGCGGGAGCTCCTACGAGCAGTACTTC.

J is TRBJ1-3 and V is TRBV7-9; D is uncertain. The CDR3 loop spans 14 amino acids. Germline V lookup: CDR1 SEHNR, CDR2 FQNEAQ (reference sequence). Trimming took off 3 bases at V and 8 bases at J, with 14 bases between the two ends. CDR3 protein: CASSFEGGLDTIYF. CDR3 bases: TGTGCCAGCAGCTTTGAAGGAGGATTGGACACCATATATTTT.

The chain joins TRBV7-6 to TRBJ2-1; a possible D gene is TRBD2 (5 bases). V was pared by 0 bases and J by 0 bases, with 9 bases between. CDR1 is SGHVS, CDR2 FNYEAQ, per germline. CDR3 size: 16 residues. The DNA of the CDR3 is TGTGCCAGCAGCTTAGCGGCGGGCTCCTCCTACAATGAGCAGTTCTTC. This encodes CASSLAAGSSYNEQFF.

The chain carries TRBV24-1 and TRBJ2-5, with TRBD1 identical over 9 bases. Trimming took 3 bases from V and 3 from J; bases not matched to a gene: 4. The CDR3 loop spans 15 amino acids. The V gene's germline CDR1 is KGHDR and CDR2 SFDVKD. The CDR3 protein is CATSDSGTGKETQYF. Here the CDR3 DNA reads TGTGCCACCAGTGATAGTGGGACAGGGAAAGAGACCCAGTACTTC.

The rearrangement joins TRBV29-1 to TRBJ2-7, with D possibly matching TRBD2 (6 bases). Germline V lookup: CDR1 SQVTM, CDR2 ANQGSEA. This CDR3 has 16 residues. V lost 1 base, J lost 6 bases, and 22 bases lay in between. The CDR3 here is CSVEGFEQPPGGEQYF. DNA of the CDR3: TGCAGCGTTGAAGGTTTCGAACAGCCTCCCGGGGGCGAGCAGTACTTC.

CDR3: CASSLEFLAGNNEQFF. The CDR3 DNA reads as TGTGCCAGCAGCTTGGAATTCCTAGCGGGGAACAATGAGCAGTTCTTC. V is TRBV5-4 and J is TRBJ2-1, with 9 bases lining up with TRBD2. This CDR3 has 16 residues. From germline, CDR1 is SGHNT and CDR2 YYREEE (reference sequence). V shed 0 bases and J 5 bases; nucleotides not matched to a gene: 6.

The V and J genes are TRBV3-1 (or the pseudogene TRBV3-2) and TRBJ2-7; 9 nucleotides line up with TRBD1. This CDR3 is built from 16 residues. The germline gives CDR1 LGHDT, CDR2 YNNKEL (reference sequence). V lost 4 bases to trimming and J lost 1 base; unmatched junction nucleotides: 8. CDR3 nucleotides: TGTGCCAGCAGCCCTACACAGGGGGCAGGATCCTACGAGCAGTACTTC. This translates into CASSPTQGAGSYEQYF.

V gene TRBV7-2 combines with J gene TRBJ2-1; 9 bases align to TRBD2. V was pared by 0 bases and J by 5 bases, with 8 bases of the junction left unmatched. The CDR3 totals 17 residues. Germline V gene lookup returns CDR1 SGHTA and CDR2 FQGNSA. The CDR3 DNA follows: TGTGCCAGCAGCTTAGCAGGGCGGGGGGGATTTGACAATGAGCAGTTCTTC. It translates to CASSLAGRGGFDNEQFF.

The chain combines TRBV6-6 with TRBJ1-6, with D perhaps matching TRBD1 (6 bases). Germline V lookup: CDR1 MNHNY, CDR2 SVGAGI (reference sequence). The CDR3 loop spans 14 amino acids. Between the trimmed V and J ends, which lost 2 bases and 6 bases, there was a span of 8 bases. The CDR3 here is CASSYQGSNSPLHF. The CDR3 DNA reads TGTGCCAGCAGTTACCAGGGGAGTAATTCACCCCTCCACTTT.

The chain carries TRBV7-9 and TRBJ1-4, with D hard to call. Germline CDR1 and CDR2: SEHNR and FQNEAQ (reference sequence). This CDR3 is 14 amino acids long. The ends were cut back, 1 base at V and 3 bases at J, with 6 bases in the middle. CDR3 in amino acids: CASSLEFSNEKLFF. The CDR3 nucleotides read TGTGCCAGCAGCTTAGAATTCTCTAATGAAAAACTGTTTTTT.

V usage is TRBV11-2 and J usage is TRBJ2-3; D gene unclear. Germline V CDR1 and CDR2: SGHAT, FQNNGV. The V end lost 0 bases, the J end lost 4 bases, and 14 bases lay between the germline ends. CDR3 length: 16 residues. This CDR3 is CASSLDLTGGADTQYF. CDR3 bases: TGTGCCAGCAGCTTAGACCTTACCGGCGGTGCAGATACGCAGTATTTT.

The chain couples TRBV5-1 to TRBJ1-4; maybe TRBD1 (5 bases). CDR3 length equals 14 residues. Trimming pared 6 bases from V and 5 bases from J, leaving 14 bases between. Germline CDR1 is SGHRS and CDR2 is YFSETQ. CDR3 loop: CASTWGGANEKLFF. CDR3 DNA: TGCGCCAGCACCTGGGGCGGCGCGAATGAAAAACTGTTTTTT. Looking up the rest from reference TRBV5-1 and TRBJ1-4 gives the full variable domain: KAGVTQTPRYLIKTRGQQVTLSCSPISGHRSVSWYQQTPGQGLQFLFEYFSETQRNKGNFPGRFSGRQFSNSRSEMNVSTLELGDSALYLCASTWGGANEKLFFGSGTQLSVL.

The CDR3 nucleotides read TGCGCCAGCAGCTTGGATGCGCGGGGGGGCACCGGGGAGCTGTTTTTT. Protein sequence: CASSLDARGGTGELFF. The chain recombines TRBV5-1 with TRBJ2-2; 9 bases line up with TRBD2. The CDR3 spans 16 residues. Germline V gene data show CDR1 as SGHRS and CDR2 as YFSETQ. Trimming at V came to 0 bases and at J to 4 bases, leaving 4 bases not matched to a gene.

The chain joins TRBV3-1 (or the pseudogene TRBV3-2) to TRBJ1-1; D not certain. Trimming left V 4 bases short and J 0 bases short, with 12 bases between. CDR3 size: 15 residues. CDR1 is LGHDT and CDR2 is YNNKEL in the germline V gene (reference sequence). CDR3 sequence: CASSPTVFMNTEAFF. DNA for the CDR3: TGTGCCAGCAGCCCCACAGTCTTCATGAACACTGAAGCTTTCTTT.

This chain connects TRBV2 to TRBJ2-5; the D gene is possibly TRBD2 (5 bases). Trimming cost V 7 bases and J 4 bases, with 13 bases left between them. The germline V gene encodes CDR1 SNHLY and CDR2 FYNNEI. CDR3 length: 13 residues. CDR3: CASNGGGGETQYF. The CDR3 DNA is TGTGCCAGCAACGGAGGAGGTGGAGAGACCCAGTACTTC.